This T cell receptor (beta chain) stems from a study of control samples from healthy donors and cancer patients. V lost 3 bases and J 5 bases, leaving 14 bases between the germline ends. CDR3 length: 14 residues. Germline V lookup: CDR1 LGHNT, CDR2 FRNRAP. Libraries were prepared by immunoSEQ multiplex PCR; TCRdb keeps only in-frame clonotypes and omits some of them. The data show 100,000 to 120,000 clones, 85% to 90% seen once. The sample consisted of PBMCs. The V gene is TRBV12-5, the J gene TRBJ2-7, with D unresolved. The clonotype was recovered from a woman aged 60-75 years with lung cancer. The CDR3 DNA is TGTGCTAGTGGTTTCTGGGGTAAAGTCCACGAGCAGTACTTC. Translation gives CASGFWGKVHEQYF.